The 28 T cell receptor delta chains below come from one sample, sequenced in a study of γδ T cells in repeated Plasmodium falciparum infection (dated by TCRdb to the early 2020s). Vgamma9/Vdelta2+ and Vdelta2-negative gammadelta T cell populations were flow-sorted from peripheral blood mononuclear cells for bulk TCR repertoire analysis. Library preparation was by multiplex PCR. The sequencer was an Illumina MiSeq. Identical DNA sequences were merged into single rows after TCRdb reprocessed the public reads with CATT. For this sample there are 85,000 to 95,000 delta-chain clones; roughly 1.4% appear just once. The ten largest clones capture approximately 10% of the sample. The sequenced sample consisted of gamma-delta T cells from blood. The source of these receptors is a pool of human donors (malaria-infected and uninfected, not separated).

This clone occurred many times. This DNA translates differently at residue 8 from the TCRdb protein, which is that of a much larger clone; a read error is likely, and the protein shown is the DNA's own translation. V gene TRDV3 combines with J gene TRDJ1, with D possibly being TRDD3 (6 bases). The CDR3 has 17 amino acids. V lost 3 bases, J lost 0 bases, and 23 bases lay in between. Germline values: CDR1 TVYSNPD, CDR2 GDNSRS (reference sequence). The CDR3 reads CAFPPWGVRQYTDKLIF. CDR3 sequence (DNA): TGTGCCTTCCCTCCGTGGGGGGTACGCCAGTACACCGATAAACTCATCTTT.

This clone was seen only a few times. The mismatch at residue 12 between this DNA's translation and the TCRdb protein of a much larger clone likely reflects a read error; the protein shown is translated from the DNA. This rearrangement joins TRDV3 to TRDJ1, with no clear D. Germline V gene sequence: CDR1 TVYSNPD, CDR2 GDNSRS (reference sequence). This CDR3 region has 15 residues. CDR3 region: CAFRVLFGYTDELIF. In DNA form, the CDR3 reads TGTGCCTTCCGAGTCTTATTTGGTTACACCGATGAACTCATCTTT.

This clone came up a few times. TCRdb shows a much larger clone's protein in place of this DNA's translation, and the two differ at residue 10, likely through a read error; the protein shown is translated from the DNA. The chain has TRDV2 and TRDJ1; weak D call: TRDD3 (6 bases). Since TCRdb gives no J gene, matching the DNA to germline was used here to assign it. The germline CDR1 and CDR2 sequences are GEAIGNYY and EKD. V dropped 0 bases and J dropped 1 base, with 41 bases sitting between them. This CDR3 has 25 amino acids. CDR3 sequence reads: CACDTVGLGRYAANRVSETTDKLIF. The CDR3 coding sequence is TGTGCCTGTGACACCGTCGGTCTGGGGAGATACGCGGCGAACCGCGTATCCGAGACCACCGATAAACTCATCTTT.

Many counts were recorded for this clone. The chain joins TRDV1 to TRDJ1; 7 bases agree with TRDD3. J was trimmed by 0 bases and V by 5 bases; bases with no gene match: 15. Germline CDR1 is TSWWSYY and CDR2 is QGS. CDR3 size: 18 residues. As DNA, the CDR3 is TGTGCTCTTGGGCAAAGGGATAGACGGGGGATCAACACCGATAAACTCATCTTT. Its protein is CALGQRDRRGINTDKLIF.

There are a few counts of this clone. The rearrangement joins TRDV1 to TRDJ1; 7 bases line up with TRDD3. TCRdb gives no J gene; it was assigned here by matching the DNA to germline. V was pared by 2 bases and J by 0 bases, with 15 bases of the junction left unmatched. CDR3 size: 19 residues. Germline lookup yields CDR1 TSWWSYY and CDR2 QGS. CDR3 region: CALGEWGWGDSFYTDKLIF. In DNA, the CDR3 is TGTGCTCTTGGGGAATGGGGCTGGGGGGACAGCTTCTACACCGATAAACTCATCTTT.

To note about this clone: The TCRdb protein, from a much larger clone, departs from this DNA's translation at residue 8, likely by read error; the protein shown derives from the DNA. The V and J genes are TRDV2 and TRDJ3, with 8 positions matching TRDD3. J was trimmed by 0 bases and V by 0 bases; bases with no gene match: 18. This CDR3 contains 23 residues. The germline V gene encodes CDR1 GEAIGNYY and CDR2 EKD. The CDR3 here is CACDTGHGGIWNMSSWDTRQMFF. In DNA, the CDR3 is TGTGCCTGTGACACCGGCCACGGGGGGATATGGAACATGAGCTCCTGGGACACCCGACAGATGTTTTTC.

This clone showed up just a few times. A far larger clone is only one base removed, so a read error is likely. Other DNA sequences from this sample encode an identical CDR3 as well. CDR3 in DNA: TGTGCCTGTGACACCGTCACAGGTCCGCAGGGGGATACTCCCTCGTACACCGATAAACTCATCTTT. Translated: CACDTVTGPQGDTPSYTDKLIF. The V and J genes are TRDV2 and TRDJ1, with 9 nucleotides matching TRDD3. TCRdb leaves out the J gene; it was filled in here by matching the DNA to germline. Looked up from germline, CDR1 is GEAIGNYY and CDR2 is EKD. After removal of 0 bases from V and 0 bases from J, the junction contained 22 bases not matched to a gene. CDR3 length equals 22 residues.

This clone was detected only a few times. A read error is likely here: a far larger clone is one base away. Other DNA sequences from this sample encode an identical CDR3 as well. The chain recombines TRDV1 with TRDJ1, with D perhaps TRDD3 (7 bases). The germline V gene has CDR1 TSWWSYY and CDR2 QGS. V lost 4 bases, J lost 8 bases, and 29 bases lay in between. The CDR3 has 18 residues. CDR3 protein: CALGVFLKGIQTKHKLIF. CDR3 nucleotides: TGTGCTCTTGGGGTTTTCCTAAAAGGGATACAAACGAAACACAAACTCATCTTT.

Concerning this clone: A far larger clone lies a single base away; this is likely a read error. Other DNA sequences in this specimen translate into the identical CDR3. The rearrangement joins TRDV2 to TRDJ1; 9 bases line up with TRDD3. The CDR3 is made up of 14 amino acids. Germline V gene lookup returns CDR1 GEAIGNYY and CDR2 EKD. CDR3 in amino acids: CACDPWGIPDKLIF. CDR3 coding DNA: TGTGCCTGTGACCCCTGGGGGATCCCCGATAAACTTATCTTT.

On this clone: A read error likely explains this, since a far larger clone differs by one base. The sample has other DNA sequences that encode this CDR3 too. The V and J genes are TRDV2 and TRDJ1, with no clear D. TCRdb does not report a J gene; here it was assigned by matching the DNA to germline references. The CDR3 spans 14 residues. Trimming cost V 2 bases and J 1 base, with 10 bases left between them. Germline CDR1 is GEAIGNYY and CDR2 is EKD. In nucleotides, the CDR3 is TGTGCCTGTGACAGAGGGTATGGCACCGATAAACTCATCTTT. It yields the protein CACDRGYGTDKLIF.

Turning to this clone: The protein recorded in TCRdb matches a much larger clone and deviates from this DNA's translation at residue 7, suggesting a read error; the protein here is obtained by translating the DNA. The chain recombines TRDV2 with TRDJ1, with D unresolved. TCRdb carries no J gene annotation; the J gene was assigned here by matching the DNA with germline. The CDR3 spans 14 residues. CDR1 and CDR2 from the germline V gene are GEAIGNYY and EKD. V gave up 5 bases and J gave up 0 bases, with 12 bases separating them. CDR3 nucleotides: TGTGCCTGTGTCCCGCGCCCTTACACCGATAAACTCATCTTT. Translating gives CACVPRPYTDKLIF.

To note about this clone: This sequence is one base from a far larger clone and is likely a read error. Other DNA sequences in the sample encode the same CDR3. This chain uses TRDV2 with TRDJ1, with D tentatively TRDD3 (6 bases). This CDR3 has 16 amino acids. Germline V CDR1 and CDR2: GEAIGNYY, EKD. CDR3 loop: CACDTVGALGVDKLIF. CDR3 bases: TGTGCCTGTGACACCGTGGGGGCTTTGGGCGTTGATAAACTTATCTTT.

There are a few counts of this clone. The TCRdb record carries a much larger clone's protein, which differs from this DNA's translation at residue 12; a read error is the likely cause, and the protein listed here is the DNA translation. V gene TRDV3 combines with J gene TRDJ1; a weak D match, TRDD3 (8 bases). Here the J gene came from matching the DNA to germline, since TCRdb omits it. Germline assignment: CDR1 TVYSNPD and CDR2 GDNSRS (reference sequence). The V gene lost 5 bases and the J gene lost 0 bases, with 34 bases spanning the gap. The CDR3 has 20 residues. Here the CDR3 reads CALFRLPRWGMVADTDKLIF. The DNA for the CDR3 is TGTGCCCTATTCCGCCTTCCTCGATGGGGGATGGTGGCGGACACCGATAAACTCATCTTT.

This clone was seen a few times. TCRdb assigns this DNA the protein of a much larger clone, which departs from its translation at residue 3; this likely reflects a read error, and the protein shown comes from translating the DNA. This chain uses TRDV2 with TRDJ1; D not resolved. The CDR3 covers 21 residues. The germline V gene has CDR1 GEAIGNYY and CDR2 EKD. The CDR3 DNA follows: TGTGCCTGGGACACCGTTCAAGGGGCTAAAAATTTCCAGGGCGAGGGCGATAAACTCATCTTT. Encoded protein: CAWDTVQGAKNFQGEGDKLIF.

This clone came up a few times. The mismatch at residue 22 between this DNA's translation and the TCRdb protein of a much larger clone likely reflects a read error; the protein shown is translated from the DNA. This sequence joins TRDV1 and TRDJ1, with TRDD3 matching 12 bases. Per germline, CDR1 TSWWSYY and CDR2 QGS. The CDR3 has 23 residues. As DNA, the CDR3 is TGTGCTCTTGGGAGAAGGGTAGTTACCCGAAAACTGGGGGATACTCCCAGTACCGATAAACTCACCTTT. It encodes CALGRRVVTRKLGDTPSTDKLTF.

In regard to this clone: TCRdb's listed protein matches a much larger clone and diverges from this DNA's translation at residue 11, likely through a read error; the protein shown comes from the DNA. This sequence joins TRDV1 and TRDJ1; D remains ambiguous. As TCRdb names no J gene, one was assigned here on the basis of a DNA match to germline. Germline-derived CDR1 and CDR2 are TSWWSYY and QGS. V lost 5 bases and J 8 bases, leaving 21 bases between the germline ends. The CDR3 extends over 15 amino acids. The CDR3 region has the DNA TGTGCTCTTGGGCTTAGCCCCACCGCCACCGCCAAACTCATCTTT. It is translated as CALGLSPTATAKLIF.

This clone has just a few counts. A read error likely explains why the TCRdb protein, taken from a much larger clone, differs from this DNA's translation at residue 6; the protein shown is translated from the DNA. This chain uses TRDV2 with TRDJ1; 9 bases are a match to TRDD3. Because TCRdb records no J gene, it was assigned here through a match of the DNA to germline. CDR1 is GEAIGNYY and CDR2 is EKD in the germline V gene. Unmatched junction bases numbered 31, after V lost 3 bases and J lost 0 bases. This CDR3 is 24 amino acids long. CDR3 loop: CACDPPGFDGTGGLEIRYTDKLIF. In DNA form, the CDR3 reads TGTGCCTGTGACCCCCCCGGTTTTGATGGTACTGGGGGACTCGAAATAAGGTACACCGATAAACTCATCTTT.

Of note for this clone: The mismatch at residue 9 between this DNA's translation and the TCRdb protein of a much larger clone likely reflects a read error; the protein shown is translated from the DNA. CDR3 in amino acids: CACDTVNRLSMGDTRPHPKLIF. The CDR3 nucleotides are TGTGCCTGTGACACCGTAAATCGGCTGTCAATGGGGGATACACGTCCTCATCCAAAACTCATCTTT. The gene calls are TRDV2 and TRDJ1, with 10 bases lining up with TRDD3. The J gene is absent in TCRdb and was assigned here via DNA matching to germline. The CDR3 runs 22 residues. Per germline, CDR1 GEAIGNYY and CDR2 EKD. V shed 0 bases and J 8 bases; nucleotides not matched to a gene: 29.

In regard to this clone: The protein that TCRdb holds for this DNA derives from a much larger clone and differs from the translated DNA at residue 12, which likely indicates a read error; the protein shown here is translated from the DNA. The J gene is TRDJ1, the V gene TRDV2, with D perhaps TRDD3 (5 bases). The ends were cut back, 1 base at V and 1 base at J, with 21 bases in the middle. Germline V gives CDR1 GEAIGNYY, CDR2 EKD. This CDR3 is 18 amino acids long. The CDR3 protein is CACDTLDWNELCTDKLIF. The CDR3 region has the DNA TGTGCCTGTGACACTCTGGACTGGAATGAGCTATGCACCGATAAACTCATCTTT.

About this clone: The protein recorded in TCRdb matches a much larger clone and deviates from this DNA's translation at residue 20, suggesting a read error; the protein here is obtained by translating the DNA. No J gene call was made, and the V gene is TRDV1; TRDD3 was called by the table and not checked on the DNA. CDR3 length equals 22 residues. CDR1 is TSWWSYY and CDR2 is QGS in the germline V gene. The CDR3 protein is CALVGLLGDWIPYPSYTDKHIF. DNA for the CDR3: TGTGCTCTTGTCGGCTTACTGGGGGACTGGATACCATACCCATCGTACACCGATAAACACATCTTT.

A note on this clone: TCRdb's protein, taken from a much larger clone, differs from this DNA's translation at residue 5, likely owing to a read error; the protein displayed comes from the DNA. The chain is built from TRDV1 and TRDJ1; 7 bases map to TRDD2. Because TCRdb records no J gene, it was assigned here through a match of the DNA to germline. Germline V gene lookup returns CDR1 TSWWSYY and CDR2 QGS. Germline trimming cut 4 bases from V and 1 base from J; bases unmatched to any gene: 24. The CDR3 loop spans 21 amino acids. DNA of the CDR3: TGTGCTCTTGGGGTAGAACGCGGTTCCTACATACCCCTTAGGGGCACCGATAAACTCATCTTT. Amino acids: CALGVERGSYIPLRGTDKLIF.

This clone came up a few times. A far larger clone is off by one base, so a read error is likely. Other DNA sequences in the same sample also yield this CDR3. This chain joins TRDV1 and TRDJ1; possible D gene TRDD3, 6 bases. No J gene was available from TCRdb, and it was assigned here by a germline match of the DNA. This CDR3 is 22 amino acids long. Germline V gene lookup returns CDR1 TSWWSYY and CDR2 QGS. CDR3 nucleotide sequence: TGTGCTCTTGGGGACCATCACTACTTCTTTCACTGGGCCGCCCTCCGTACCGACAAACTCATCTTT. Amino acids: CALGDHHYFFHWAALRTDKLIF.

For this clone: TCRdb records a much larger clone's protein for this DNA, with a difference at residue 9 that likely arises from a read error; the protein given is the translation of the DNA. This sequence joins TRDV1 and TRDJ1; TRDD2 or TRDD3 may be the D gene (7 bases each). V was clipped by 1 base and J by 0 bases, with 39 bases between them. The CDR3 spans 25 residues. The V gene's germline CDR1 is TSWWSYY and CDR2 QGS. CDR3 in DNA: TGTGCTCTTGGGGAACCCTTCCTTGCCTTATACCCATACTGGGGATATTGGAGGTACACCGATAAACTCATCTTT. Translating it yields CALGEPFLALYPYWGYWRYTDKLIF.

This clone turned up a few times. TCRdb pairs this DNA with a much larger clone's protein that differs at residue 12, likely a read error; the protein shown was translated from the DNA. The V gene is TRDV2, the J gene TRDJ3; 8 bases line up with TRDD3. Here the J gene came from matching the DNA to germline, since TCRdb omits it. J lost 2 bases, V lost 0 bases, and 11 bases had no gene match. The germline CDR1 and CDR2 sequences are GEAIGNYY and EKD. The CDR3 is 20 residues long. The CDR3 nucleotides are TGTGCCTGTGACACCGGGAAACTGGGGGGAAGCCCCTGGGACACCCGACAGATGTTTTTC. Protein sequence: CACDTGKLGGSPWDTRQMFF.

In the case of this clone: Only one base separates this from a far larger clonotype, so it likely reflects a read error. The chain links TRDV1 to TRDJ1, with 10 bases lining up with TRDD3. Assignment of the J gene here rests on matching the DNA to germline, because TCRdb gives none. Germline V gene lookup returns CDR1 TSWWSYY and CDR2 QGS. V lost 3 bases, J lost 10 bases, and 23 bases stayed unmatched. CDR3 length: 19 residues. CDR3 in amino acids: CALGERHRLLWGIGWGLIF. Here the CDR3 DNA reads TGTGCTCTTGGGGAGCGCCATCGACTTCTCTGGGGGATAGGTTGGGGACTCATCTTT.

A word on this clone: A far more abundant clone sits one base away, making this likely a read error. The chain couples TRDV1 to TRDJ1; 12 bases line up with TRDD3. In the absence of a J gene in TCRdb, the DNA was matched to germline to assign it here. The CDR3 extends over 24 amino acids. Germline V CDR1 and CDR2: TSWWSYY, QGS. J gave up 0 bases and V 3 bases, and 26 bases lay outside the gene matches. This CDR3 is CALGEVTAFLRPGGYAGYTDKLIF. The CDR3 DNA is TGTGCTCTTGGGGAGGTTACCGCCTTCCTACGTCCTGGGGGATACGCGGGGTACACCGATAAACTCATCTTT.

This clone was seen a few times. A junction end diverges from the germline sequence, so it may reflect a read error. CDR3 bases: TGTGCCTGTGTCGCCATCTGGGAAGCCGATAAACCCATCTTT. As protein: CACVAIWEADKPIF. This chain connects TRDV2 to TRDJ1, with D possibly being TRDD3 (5 bases). This CDR3 region has 14 residues. Germline V lookup: CDR1 GEAIGNYY, CDR2 EKD.

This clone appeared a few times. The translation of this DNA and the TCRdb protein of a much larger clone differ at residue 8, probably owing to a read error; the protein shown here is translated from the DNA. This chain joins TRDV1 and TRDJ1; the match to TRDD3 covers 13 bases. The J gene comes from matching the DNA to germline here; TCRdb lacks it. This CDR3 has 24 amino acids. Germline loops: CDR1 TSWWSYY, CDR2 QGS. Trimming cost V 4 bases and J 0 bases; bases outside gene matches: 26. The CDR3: CALGGHNLPSRTGGYAPYTDKLIF. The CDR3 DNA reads TGTGCTCTTGGGGGACATAACCTCCCATCGAGAACTGGGGGATACGCCCCGTACACCGATAAACTCATCTTT.